These 4 T cell receptor beta chains originate from one sample sequenced in a study of blood T cell repertoires in COVID-19. Clones were read by immunoSEQ multiplex PCR, and TCRdb kept only the in-frame ones, dropping some. The sample lists some 80,000 clones; around 84% were seen once. The sequenced sample consisted of peripheral blood. Receptors were obtained from a man aged 55 to 70 with COVID-19, enrolled during active disease.

The chain is built from TRBV5-1 and TRBJ1-1; TRBD1 might be the D (5 bases). With 0 bases removed from V and 5 bases from J, the gap between germline ends came to 14 bases. This CDR3 is built from 15 residues. From germline, CDR1 is SGHRS and CDR2 YFSETQ. CDR3 sequence: CASSLGGGVGTEAFF. Here the CDR3 DNA reads TGCGCCAGCAGCTTGGGTGGAGGGGTCGGGACTGAAGCTTTCTTT. Full variable domain (rest looked up from reference TRBV5-1 and TRBJ1-1): KAGVTQTPRYLIKTRGQQVTLSCSPISGHRSVSWYQQTPGQGLQFLFEYFSETQRNKGNFPGRFSGRQFSNSRSEMNVSTLELGDSALYLCASSLGGGVGTEAFFGQGTRLTVV.

The CDR3 DNA reads as TGTGCCAGCAGCCAGAGCGGGAATGAGCAGTTCTTC. This translates into CASSQSGNEQFF. The chain links TRBV7-7 to TRBJ2-1; the D gene is possibly TRBD2 (6 bases). This CDR3 is built from 12 residues. The V gene's germline CDR1 is SSHAT and CDR2 FNYEAQ (reference sequence). V lost 5 bases, J lost 7 bases, and 9 bases lay in between. The whole variable domain, filled in from reference TRBV7-7 and TRBJ2-1, reads GAGVSQSPRYKVTKRGQDVTLRCDPISSHATLYWYQQALGQGPEFLTYFNYEAQPDKSGLPSDRFSAERPEGSISTLTIQRTEQRDSAMYRCASSQSGNEQFFGPGTRLTVL.

The V call is TRBV10-3, the J call TRBJ2-2; D possibly corresponds to TRBD1 (5 bases). The CDR3 covers 14 residues. Looked up from germline, CDR1 is ENHRY and CDR2 is SYGVKD. The V end was cut by 3 bases, the J end by 4 bases, with 9 bases between. In nucleotides, the CDR3 is TGTGCCATCAGTGATTTACAGGCCACCGGGGAGCTGTTTTTT. It specifies CAISDLQATGELFF.

The chain employs TRBV2 and TRBJ1-5; D unclear. Between the trimmed V and J ends, which lost 6 bases and 4 bases, there was a span of 13 bases. The germline V gene encodes CDR1 SNHLY and CDR2 FYNNEI. The CDR3 length is 14 residues. The DNA of the CDR3 is TGTGCCAGCAGCTCGCAATTACTAAATCAGCCCCAGCATTTT. Amino acid sequence: CASSSQLLNQPQHF.